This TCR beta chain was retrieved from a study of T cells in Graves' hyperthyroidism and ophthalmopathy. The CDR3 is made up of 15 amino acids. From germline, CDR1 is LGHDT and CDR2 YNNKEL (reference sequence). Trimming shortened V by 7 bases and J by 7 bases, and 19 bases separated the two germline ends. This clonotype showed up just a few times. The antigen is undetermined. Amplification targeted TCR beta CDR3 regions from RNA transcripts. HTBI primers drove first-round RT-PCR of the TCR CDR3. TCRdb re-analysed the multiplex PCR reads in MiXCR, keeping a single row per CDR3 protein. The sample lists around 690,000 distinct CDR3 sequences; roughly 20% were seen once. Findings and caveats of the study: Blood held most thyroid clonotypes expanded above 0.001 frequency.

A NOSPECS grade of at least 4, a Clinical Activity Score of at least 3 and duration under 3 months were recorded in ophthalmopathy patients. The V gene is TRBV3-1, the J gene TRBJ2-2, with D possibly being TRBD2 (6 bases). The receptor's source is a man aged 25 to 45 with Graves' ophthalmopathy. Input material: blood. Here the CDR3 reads CASTKLAAGDGELFF. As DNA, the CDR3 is TGTGCCAGCACTAAGTTAGCGGCCGGGGACGGGGAGCTGTTTTTT.